This T cell receptor (beta chain) is from a study of T cell changes during pregnancy in multiple sclerosis. TCRdb's table, derived via immunoSEQ multiplex PCR, lists solely in-frame clones and lacks some. The sample yields 90,000 to 95,000 clones, almost 95% seen once. The CDR3 length is 15 residues. In germline, CDR1 is SGHRS, CDR2 YFSETQ. V gave up 0 bases and J gave up 1 base; unmatched junction bases: 3. This receptor was obtained from a female donor with multiple sclerosis, enrolled in a pregnancy study. The genes are TRBV5-1 and TRBJ2-5, with 7 bases identical to TRBD2. This specimen was peripheral blood, taken in the third trimester of pregnancy. Here the CDR3 reads CASSLAGGSQETQYF. DNA of the CDR3: TGCGCCAGCAGCTTGGCGGGCGGGAGCCAAGAGACCCAGTACTTC.